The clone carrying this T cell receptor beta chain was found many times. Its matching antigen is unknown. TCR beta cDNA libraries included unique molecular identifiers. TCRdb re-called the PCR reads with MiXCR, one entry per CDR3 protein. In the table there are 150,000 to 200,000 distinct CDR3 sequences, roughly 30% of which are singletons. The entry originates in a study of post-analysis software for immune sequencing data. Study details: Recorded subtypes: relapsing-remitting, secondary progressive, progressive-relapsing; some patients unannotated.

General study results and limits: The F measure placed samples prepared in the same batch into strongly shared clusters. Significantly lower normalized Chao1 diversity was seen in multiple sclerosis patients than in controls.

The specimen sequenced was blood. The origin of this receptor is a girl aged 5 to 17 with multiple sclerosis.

CDR3 region: CASSQDGDFYEQYF. As DNA, the CDR3 is TGCGCCAGCAGCCAAGATGGAGACTTCTACGAGCAGTACTTC. The chain uses TRBV4-1 and TRBJ2-7; no clear D gene. The CDR3 totals 14 residues. Trimming shortened V by 0 bases and J by 3 bases, and 9 bases separated the two germline ends. Germline V CDR1 and CDR2: MGHRA, YSYEKL.